This T cell receptor beta chain was identified during a study of low-dose radiotherapy and immunotherapy resistance in tumors. Time point in this sample: after trial treatment. Treatment indicated: LDRT plus nivolumab, ipilimumab, low-dose cyclophosphamide and aspirin (RACIN trial). All of the donors were given nivolumab, ipilimumab, aspirin, low-dose cyclophosphamide and low-dose radiotherapy as part of RACIN, a single-arm trial. TRAV and TRBV primers primed cDNA for both TCRalpha and TCRbeta. Over roughly 19 PCR cycles, TCRs were amplified from a constant-region primer and V-primer adapter. In vitro transcription amplified isolated mRNA. TCRdb passed the reads through MiXCR, listing each CDR3 protein once. The sample includes roughly 56,000 distinct CDR3 sequences, about a quarter of them seen just once. This clonotype has ten or more counts. Germline V gene data show CDR1 as DFQATT and CDR2 as SNEGSKA (reference sequence). The CDR3 length is 14 residues. The V end was cut by 2 bases, the J end by 0 bases, with 5 bases between.

The chain couples TRBV20-1 to TRBJ2-6, with D unclear. This specimen consisted of PBMCs, obtained after low-dose radiotherapy plus immunotherapy. This TCR came from a male donor with prostate cancer. The CDR3 DNA sequence: TGCAGTGCTAGACAGTACTCTGGGGCCAACGTCCTGACTTTC. Translation gives CSARQYSGANVLTF.